This T cell receptor (beta chain) comes out of a study of cytomegalovirus exposure and HLA in healthy donors. Per the germline V gene, CDR1 is PRHDT and CDR2 is FYEKMQ (reference sequence). Trimming cost V 0 bases and J 4 bases; bases outside gene matches: 8. CDR3 length: 19 amino acids. Primers: 60 Vbeta forward and 13 Jbeta reverse. Clones were read by immunoSEQ multiplex PCR, and TCRdb kept only the in-frame ones, dropping some. The sample yields roughly 160,000 clones, approximately 82% seen once. Study-wide results and limits: The study dropped some indistinguishable V segments, TRBV6-2 and TRBV6-3 among them. Immune exposure was documented only through CMV serostatus. Cytomegalovirus status was reportedly diagnosed by the classifier with high sensitivity and specificity.

On this clone: Its specificity is unknown.

The clonotype comes from a male donor in good health and CMV-seropositive. What was sequenced was PBMCs. The chain links TRBV13 to TRBJ2-1; 14 nucleotides agree with TRBD2. CDR3 protein: CASSLGSTSGRARYNEQFF. As DNA, the CDR3 is TGTGCCAGCAGCTTAGGTTCGACTAGCGGGAGGGCCAGATACAATGAGCAGTTCTTC. Supplemented by reference TRBV13 and TRBJ2-1, the full variable domain reads AAGVIQSPRHLIKEKRETATLKCYPIPRHDTVYWYQQGPGQDPQFLISFYEKMQSDKGSIPDRFSAQQFSDYHSELNMSSLELGDSALYFCASSLGSTSGRARYNEQFFGPGTRLTVL.